These 20 T cell receptor beta chains were all obtained from the same sample, sequenced in a study of CD8 T cells in Susac syndrome. RNA was extracted with the RNeasy kit, and a quantity of roughly 0.45 to 1 ug was reverse transcribed using random hexamers. TCRdb ran MiXCR on the immunoSEQ multiplex PCR reads and lists one entry per CDR3 protein. The data contain 250,000 to 300,000 distinct CDR3 sequences, around nine tenths of them seen just once; the ten biggest clones take up 0.18%. The sequenced sample consisted of CD8+ T cells from PBMCs. All receptors come from a human donor with multiple sclerosis.

The V call is TRBV2, the J call TRBJ1-1; unclear D gene. Germline V CDR1 and CDR2: SNHLY, FYNNEI. Trimming cost V 10 bases and J 3 bases, with 12 bases left between them. The CDR3 is 12 amino acids. The DNA of the CDR3 is TGTGCCATTTCCGGGGTAGACACTGAAGCTTTCTTT. It is translated as CAISGVDTEAFF.

The chain carries TRBV24-1 and TRBJ1-1; the D gene is possibly TRBD1 (5 bases). CDR3 length equals 13 residues. CDR1 is KGHDR, CDR2 SFDVKD, per germline. The V gene lost 7 bases and the J gene lost 7 bases, with 15 bases spanning the gap. CDR3 amino acids: CATRGGSAGEAFF. The DNA for the CDR3 is TGTGCCACCAGGGGGGGGTCTGCGGGTGAAGCTTTCTTT.

This chain links TRBV12-3 or TRBV12-4 with TRBJ2-6; 7 nucleotides agree with TRBD1. The ends lost 6 bases at V and 4 bases at J; junction bases unmatched: 12. This CDR3 comprises 17 residues. CDR3 DNA sequence: TGTGCCAGCAGGAGGGACAGCCAGTACCTCGGGGCCAACGTCCTGACTTTC. It encodes CASRRDSQYLGANVLTF.

This chain uses TRBV29-1 with TRBJ2-2, with D perhaps matching TRBD1 (6 bases). The germline gives CDR1 SQVTM, CDR2 ANQGSEA. The CDR3 covers 13 residues. V lost 3 bases and J 5 bases, leaving 10 bases between the germline ends. The CDR3 DNA follows: TGCAGCGTTGACGGCCAGGGGACCGGGGAGCTGTTTTTT. Encoded protein: CSVDGQGTGELFF.

J is TRBJ1-1 and V is TRBV4-3, with a possible D match to TRBD1 (5 bases). The CDR3 consists of 15 residues. V lost 4 bases and J 6 bases, leaving 18 bases between the germline ends. The germline V gene encodes CDR1 LGHNA and CDR2 YSLEER. CDR3 region: CASSPRGEGGPEAFF. Written as DNA, the CDR3 is TGCGCCAGCAGCCCCCGGGGGGAGGGCGGCCCTGAAGCTTTCTTT.

The rearrangement links TRBV29-1 to TRBJ2-7, with D tentatively TRBD2 (5 bases). V gave up 4 bases and J gave up 2 bases, with 12 bases separating them. Germline CDR1 reads SQVTM; CDR2 reads ANQGSEA. This CDR3 has 13 residues. CDR3 protein: CSVAGGPTYEQYF. The CDR3 DNA follows: TGCAGCGTTGCGGGCGGGCCCACCTACGAGCAGTACTTC.

V is TRBV29-1 and J is TRBJ2-1; 8 bases align to TRBD1. Germline CDR1 is SQVTM and CDR2 is ANQGSEA. This CDR3 is built from 14 residues. Trimming at V came to 6 bases and at J to 2 bases, leaving 6 bases not matched to a gene. DNA for the CDR3: TGCAGCGTACTGGACAGGGAAGCCTACAATGAGCAGTTCTTC. It translates to CSVLDREAYNEQFF.

The chain links TRBV27 to TRBJ1-2; maybe TRBD1 (5 bases). Between the trimmed V and J ends, which lost 2 bases and 5 bases, there was a span of 9 bases. The V gene's germline CDR1 is MNHEY and CDR2 SMNVEV (reference sequence). The CDR3 sequence is 13 residues long. The CDR3: CASSLRGGYGYTF. CDR3 in DNA: TGTGCCAGCAGTTTAAGGGGTGGATATGGCTACACCTTC.

CDR3 coding DNA: TGTGCCAGCAGTCCCGGGTATAGCTCCTACGAGCAGTACTTC. It codes for CASSPGYSSYEQYF. The chain carries TRBV27 and TRBJ2-7; D ambiguous. The CDR3 length is 14 residues. Germline values: CDR1 MNHEY, CDR2 SMNVEV (reference sequence). V dropped 5 bases and J dropped 0 bases, with 11 bases sitting between them.

This chain uses TRBV19 with TRBJ2-7, with D unclear. Trimming left V 0 bases short and J 1 base short, with 10 bases between. The V gene's germline CDR1 is LNHDA and CDR2 SQIVND (reference sequence). The CDR3 has 15 residues. Written as DNA, the CDR3 is TGTGCCAGTAGTATAGACCTTGGGTCATCCTACGAGCAGTACTTC. Translation gives CASSIDLGSSYEQYF.

The rearrangement uses TRBV10-3 and TRBJ2-1; 9 bases line up with TRBD1. This CDR3 is 14 amino acids long. Germline loops: CDR1 ENHRY, CDR2 SYGVKD. With V trimmed by 3 bases and J by 10 bases, 7 bases remained unmatched. The CDR3 DNA reads TGTGCCATCAGTGACCCGGACAGGGGACAGGAGCAGTTCTTC. As protein: CAISDPDRGQEQFF.

This clonotype was counted a single time. The V gene is TRBV20-1, the J gene TRBJ1-5, with 7 bases that match TRBD1. Per the germline V gene, CDR1 is DFQATT and CDR2 is SNEGSKA (reference sequence). After removal of 2 bases from V and 10 bases from J, the junction contained 14 bases not matched to a gene. The CDR3 runs 15 residues. CDR3 in DNA: TGCAGTGCTAGACTTAGGGTAGGGGGCGGACACCCCCAGCATTTT. It specifies CSARLRVGGGHPQHF.

The chain carries TRBV20-1 and TRBJ2-7; TRBD2 might be the D (6 bases). V lost 3 bases to trimming and J lost 3 bases, with 12 bases between them. The germline CDR1 and CDR2 sequences are DFQATT and SNEGSKA (reference sequence). The CDR3 extends over 13 amino acids. The CDR3 DNA is TGCAGTGCTAGGGAGGGACGTGACTACGAGCAGTACTTC. Its protein product is CSAREGRDYEQYF.

The chain recombines TRBV9 with TRBJ2-2; no reliable D call. There are 16 residues in the CDR3. The ends were cut back, 0 bases at V and 6 bases at J, with 15 bases in the middle. CDR1 and CDR2 from the germline V gene are SGDLS and YYNGEE. CDR3 DNA sequence: TGTGCCAGCAGCGTAGGAAATAGCCTGCTTGCCGGGGAGCTGTTTTTT. This gives the protein CASSVGNSLLAGELFF.

The rearrangement joins TRBV27 to TRBJ2-1; 7 bases align to TRBD2. The CDR3 spans 15 residues. Losses at the gene ends were 0 bases for V and 6 bases for J; bases not matched to a gene: 5. The V gene's germline CDR1 is MNHEY and CDR2 SMNVEV (reference sequence). This CDR3 reads CASSLSLLAPNEQFF. In nucleotides, the CDR3 is TGTGCCAGCAGTTTATCTTTACTAGCGCCCAATGAGCAGTTCTTC.

This sequence joins TRBV27 and TRBJ1-5; D is uncertain. V lost 3 bases to trimming and J lost 5 bases, with 8 bases between them. The CDR3 runs 13 residues. Germline values: CDR1 MNHEY, CDR2 SMNVEV (reference sequence). CDR3 in amino acids: CASSLGSYQPQHF. The CDR3 DNA sequence: TGTGCCAGCAGTTTGGGGAGTTATCAGCCCCAGCATTTT.

This chain joins TRBV10-3 and TRBJ2-7; the D gene is possibly TRBD1 (6 bases). The CDR3 totals 16 residues. Trimming removed 2 bases at V and 2 bases at J, with 16 bases between. Looked up from germline, CDR1 is ENHRY and CDR2 is SYGVKD. CDR3 amino acids: CAISEVNDRRAYEQYF. The CDR3 DNA follows: TGTGCCATCAGTGAGGTGAATGACAGGCGTGCCTACGAGCAGTACTTC.

The rearrangement links TRBV4-1 to TRBJ1-1; tentatively, D is TRBD1 (5 bases). Trimming removed 0 bases at V and 2 bases at J, with 19 bases between. The germline V gene encodes CDR1 MGHRA and CDR2 YSYEKL. The CDR3 is 18 amino acids. The CDR3 loop is CASSQERGTHSLNTEAFF. CDR3 bases: TGCGCCAGCAGCCAAGAACGGGGGACTCACAGCCTCAACACTGAAGCTTTCTTT.

The chain links TRBV7-8 to TRBJ1-1, with 8 bases lining up with TRBD1. The length of the CDR3 is 14 residues. V lost 3 bases to trimming and J lost 7 bases; unmatched junction nucleotides: 7. Germline assignment: CDR1 SGHVS and CDR2 FQNEAQ. Here the CDR3 DNA reads TGTGCCAGCAGCTTTTCAGGGGGCGCGGTTGAAGCTTTCTTT. Protein product: CASSFSGGAVEAFF.

The chain carries TRBV20-1 and TRBJ1-5, with 7 bases lining up with TRBD1. From germline, CDR1 is DFQATT and CDR2 SNEGSKA (reference sequence). After removal of 5 bases from V and 0 bases from J, the junction contained 7 bases not matched to a gene. This CDR3 comprises 15 residues. CDR3 in DNA: TGCAGTGCTCCGCGACAGGGTAATAGCAATCAGCCCCAGCATTTT. It specifies CSAPRQGNSNQPQHF.